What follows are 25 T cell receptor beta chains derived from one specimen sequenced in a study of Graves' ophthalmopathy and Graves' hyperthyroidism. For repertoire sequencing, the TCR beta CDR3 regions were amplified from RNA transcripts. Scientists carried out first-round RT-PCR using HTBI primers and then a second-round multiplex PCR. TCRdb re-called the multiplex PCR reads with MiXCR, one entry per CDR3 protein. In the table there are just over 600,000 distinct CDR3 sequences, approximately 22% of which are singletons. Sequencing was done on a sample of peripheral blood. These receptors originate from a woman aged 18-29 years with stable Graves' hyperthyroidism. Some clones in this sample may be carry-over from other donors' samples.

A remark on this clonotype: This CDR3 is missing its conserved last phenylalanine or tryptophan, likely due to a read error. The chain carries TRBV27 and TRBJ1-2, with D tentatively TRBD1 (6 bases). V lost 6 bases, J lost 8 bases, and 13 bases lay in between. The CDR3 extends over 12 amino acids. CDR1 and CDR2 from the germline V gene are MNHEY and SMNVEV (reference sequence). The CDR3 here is CASRRAGEGYTV. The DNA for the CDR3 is TGTGCCAGCAGACGAGCAGGGGAGGGCTACACCGTC.

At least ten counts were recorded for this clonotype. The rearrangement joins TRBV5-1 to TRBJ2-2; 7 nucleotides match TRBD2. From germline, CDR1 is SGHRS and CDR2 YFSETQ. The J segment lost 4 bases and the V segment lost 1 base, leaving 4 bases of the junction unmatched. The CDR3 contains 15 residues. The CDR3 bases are TGCGCCAGCAGCTTGTCTAGCGGTTCCACCGGGGAGCTGTTTTTT. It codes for CASSLSSGSTGELFF.

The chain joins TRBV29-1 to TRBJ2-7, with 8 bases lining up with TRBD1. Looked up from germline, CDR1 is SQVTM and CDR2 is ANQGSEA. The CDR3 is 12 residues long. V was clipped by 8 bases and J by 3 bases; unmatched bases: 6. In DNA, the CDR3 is TGCAGCTCCCGGGGACAGGTCTACGAGCAGTACTTC. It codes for CSSRGQVYEQYF.

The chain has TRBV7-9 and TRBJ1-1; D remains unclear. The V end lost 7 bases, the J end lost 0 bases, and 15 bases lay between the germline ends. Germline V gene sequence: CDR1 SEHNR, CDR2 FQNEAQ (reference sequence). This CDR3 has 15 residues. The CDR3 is CASKWEENMNTEAFF. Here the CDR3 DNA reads TGTGCCAGCAAATGGGAGGAGAACATGAACACTGAAGCTTTCTTT.

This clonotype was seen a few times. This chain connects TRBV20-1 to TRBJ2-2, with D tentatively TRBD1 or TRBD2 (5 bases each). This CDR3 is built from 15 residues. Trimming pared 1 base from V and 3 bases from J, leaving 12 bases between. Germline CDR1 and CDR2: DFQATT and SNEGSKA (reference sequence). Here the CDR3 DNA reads TGCAGTGCTAGAGCCTCGGGACGGGACACCGGGGAGCTGTTTTTT. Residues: CSARASGRDTGELFF.

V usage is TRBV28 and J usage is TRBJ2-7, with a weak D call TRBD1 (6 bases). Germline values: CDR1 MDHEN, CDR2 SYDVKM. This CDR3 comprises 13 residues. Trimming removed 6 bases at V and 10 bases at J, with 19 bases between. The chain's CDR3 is CASSLGQTSEQYF. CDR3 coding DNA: TGTGCCAGCAGCTTAGGACAGACATCGGAACAGTACTTC.

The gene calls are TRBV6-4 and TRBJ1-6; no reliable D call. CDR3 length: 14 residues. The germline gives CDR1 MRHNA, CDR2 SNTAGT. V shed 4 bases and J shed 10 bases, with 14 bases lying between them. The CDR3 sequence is CASSAWRAESPLHF. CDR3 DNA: TGTGCCAGCAGTGCATGGAGGGCAGAATCACCCCTCCACTTT.

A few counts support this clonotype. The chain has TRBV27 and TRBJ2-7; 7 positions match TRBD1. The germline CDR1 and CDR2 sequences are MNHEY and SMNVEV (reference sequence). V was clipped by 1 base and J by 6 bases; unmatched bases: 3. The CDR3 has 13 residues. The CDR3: CASSLLTGTEQYF. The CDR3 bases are TGTGCCAGCAGTTTATTGACAGGGACCGAGCAGTACTTC.

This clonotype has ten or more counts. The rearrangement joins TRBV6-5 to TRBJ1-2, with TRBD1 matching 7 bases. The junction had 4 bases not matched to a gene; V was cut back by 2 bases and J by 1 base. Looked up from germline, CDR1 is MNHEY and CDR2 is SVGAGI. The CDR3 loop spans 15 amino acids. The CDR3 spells CASSYDRANNYGYTF. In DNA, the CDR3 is TGTGCCAGCAGTTACGACAGGGCGAATAACTATGGCTACACCTTC.

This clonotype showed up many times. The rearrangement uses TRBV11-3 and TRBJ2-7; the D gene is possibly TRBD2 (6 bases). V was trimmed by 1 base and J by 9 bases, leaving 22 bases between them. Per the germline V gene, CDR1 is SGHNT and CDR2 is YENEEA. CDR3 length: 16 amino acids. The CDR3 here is CASSLVVLARHGGQYF. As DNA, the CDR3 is TGTGCCAGCAGCTTAGTGGTCCTGGCGCGCCACGGGGGGCAGTACTTC.

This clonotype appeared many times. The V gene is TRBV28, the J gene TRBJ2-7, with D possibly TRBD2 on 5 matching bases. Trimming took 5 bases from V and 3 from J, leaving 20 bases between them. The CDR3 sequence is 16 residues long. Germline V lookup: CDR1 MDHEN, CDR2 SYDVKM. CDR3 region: CASSPSGSQRRYEQYF. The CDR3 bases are TGTGCCAGCAGTCCCTCGGGGTCACAAAGGCGCTACGAGCAGTACTTC. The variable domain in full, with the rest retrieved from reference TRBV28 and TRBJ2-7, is DVKVTQSSRYLVKRTGEKVFLECVQDMDHENMFWYRQDPGLGLRLIYFSYDVKMKEKGDIPEGYSVSREKKERFSLILESASTNQTSMYLCASSPSGSQRRYEQYFGPGTRLTVT.

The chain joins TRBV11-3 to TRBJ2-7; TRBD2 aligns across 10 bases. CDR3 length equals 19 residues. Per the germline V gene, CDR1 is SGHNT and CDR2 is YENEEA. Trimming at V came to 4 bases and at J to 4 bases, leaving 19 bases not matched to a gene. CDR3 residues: CASSSIPHQLAGRNYEQYF. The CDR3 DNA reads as TGTGCCAGCAGCTCGATCCCACATCAACTAGCGGGAAGGAATTACGAGCAGTACTTC. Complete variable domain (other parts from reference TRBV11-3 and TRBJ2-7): EAGVVQSPRYKIIEKKQPVAFWCNPISGHNTLYWYLQNLGQGPELLIRYENEEAVDDSQLPKDRFSAERLKGVDSTLKIQPAELGDSAVYLCASSSIPHQLAGRNYEQYFGPGTRLTVT.

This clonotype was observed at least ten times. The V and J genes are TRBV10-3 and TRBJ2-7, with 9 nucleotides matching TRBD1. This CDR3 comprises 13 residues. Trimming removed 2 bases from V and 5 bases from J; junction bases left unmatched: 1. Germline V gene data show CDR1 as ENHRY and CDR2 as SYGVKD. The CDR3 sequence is CAISEGQGNEQYF. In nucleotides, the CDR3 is TGTGCCATCAGTGAGGGACAGGGGAACGAGCAGTACTTC.

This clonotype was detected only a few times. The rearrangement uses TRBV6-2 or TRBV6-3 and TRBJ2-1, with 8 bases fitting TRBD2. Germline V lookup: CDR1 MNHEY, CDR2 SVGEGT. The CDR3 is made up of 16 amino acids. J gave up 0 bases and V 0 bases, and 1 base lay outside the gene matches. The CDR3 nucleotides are TGTGCCAGCAGTTACTCCGGACTAGCCTCCTACAATGAGCAGTTCTTC. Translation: CASSYSGLASYNEQFF.

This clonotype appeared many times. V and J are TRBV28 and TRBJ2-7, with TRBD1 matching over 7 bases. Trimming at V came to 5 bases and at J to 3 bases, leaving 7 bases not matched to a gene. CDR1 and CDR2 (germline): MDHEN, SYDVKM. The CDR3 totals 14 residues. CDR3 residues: CASSADRADYEQYF. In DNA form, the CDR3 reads TGTGCCAGCAGTGCAGACAGGGCTGACTACGAGCAGTACTTC.

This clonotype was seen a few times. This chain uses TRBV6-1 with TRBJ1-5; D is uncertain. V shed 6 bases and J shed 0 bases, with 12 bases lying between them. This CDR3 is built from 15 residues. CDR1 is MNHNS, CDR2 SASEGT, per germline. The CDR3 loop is CASSRGLISNQPQHF. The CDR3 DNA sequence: TGTGCCAGCAGCCGTGGACTGATTAGCAATCAGCCCCAGCATTTT.

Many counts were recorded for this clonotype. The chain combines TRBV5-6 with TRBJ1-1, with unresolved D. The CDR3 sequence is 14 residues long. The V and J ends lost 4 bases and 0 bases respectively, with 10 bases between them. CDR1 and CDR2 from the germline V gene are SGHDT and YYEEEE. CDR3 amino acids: CASSPPTLNTEAFF. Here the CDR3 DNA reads TGTGCCAGCAGCCCTCCGACATTGAACACTGAAGCTTTCTTT.

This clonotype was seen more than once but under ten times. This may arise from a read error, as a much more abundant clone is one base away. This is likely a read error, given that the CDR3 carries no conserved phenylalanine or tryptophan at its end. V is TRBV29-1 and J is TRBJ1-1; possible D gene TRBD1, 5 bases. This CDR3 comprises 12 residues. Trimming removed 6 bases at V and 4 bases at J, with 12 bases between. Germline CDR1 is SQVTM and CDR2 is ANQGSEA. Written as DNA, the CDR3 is TGCAGCGTATCAGGGTCGAGCACTGAAGCTTTCTAT. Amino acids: CSVSGSSTEAFY.

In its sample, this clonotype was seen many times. In nucleotides, the CDR3 is TGTGCCAGCAGTTACTCGAACCAGCGGCGCTCCTACGAGCAGTACTTC. Its protein is CASSYSNQRRSYEQYF. V usage is TRBV6-5 and J usage is TRBJ2-7, with D perhaps TRBD2 (5 bases). Looked up from germline, CDR1 is MNHEY and CDR2 is SVGAGI. V was cut by 0 bases and J by 0 bases, with 12 bases left in between. This CDR3 has 16 amino acids.

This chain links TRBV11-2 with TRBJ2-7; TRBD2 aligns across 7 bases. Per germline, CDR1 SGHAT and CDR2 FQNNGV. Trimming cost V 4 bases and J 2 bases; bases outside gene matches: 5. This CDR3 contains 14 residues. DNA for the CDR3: TGTGCCAGCAGCTCATCGGGACTAACCTACGAGCAGTACTTC. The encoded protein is CASSSSGLTYEQYF. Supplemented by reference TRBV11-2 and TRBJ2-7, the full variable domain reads EAGVAQSPRYKIIEKRQSVAFWCNPISGHATLYWYQQILGQGPKLLIQFQNNGVVDDSQLPKDRFSAERLKGVDSTLKIQPAKLEDSAVYLCASSSSGLTYEQYFGPGTRLTVT.

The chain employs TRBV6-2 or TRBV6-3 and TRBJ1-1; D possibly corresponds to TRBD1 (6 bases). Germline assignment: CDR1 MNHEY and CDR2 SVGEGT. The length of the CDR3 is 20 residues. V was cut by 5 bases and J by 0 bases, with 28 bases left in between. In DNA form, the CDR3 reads TGTGCCAGCAGTCCCCGAGGGGGGGACGCGGTCCACCTAATGAACACTGAAGCTTTCTTT. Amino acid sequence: CASSPRGGDAVHLMNTEAFF.

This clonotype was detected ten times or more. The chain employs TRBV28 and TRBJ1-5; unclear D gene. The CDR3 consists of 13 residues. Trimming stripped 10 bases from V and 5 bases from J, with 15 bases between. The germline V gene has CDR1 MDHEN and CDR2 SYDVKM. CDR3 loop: CATRLVPHQPQHF. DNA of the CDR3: TGTGCCACCAGACTGGTCCCGCATCAGCCCCAGCATTTT.

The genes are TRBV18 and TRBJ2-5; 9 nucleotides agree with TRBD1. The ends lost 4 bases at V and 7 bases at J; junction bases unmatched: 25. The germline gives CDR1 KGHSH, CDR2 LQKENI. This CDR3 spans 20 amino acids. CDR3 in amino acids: CASSRFHPDDRDRVGLTQYF. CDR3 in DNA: TGTGCCAGCTCACGATTCCACCCGGATGACCGGGACAGGGTTGGATTGACCCAGTACTTC. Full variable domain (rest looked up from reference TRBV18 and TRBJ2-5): NAGVMQNPRHLVRRRGQEARLRCSPMKGHSHVYWYRQLPEEGLKFMVYLQKENIIDESGMPKERFSAEFPKEGPSILRIQQVVRGDSAAYFCASSRFHPDDRDRVGLTQYFGPGTRLLVL.

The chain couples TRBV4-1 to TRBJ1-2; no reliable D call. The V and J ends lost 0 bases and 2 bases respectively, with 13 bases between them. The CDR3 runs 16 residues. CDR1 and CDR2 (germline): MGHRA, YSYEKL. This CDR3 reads CASSQEKEELNYGYTF. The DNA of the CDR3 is TGCGCCAGCAGCCAAGAGAAAGAGGAGTTGAACTATGGCTACACCTTC.

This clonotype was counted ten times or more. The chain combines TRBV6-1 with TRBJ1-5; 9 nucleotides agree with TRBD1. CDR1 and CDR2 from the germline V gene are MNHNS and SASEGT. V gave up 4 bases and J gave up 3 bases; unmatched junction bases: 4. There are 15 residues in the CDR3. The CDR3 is CASSAGTGNNQPQHF. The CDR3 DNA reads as TGTGCCAGCAGTGCCGGGACAGGGAACAATCAGCCCCAGCATTTT.